This TCR beta chain was captured in a study of identical twins. Study-level points and caveats: Memory repertoires showed no such pattern, whereas abundant cord blood beta clonotypes carried fewer insertions. Out-of-frame alpha sequences that twins shared showed excess low generation probability.

One entry per CDR3 protein results from TCRdb running MiXCR on the 5' RACE reads. Of a few hundred thousand distinct CDR3 sequences detected, less than 9% appear once; the ten largest clones hold around 2.1%. Per the germline V gene, CDR1 is KGHSH and CDR2 is LQKENI. V lost 10 bases, J lost 0 bases, and 22 bases lay in between. The CDR3 contains 17 residues. This clonotype was counted once. What it binds is unknown. These same data were also listed under a study on yellow fever vaccine responses in identical twins.

J is TRBJ2-1 and V is TRBV18; possibly TRBD2 for D (5 bases). Sequencing was performed on memory (CD45RO+) T cells sorted from blood. The clonotype comes from a young woman in good health. The CDR3 bases are TGTGCCACCTGTTGTCGGAGTAGCGCTTCCTCCTACAATGAGCAGTTCTTC. It encodes CATCCRSSASSYNEQFF.